This T cell receptor beta chain stems from a study of early T cells in non-severe SARS-CoV-2 infection. At the level of the study: Alpha and beta chains were unpaired, from unsorted whole-blood bulk RNA.

Individual cDNA molecules were tagged with unique molecular identifiers, the study reported. TCRdb re-derived calls from the 5' RACE reads in MiXCR, one entry per CDR3 protein. The repertoire holds 24,000 or so distinct CDR3 sequences, approximately 3.9% seen once, with around 4.8% in the top ten. General observations from the study: Matching with VDJdb favored anti-spike CD8 responses (missing private and CD4 specificities).

This clonotype was recorded at least ten times. Antigen: not known. Germline-derived CDR1 and CDR2 are MGHDK and SYGVNS. The CDR3 loop spans 15 amino acids. J gave up 3 bases and V 1 base, and 5 bases lay outside the gene matches. The receptor's source is an adult who was a healthcare worker with PCR-confirmed SARS-CoV-2 infection or an uninfected control (not recorded which). The specimen sequenced was whole blood. This chain links TRBV25-1 with TRBJ1-1, with 7 bases matching TRBD1. Here the CDR3 DNA reads TGTGCCAGCAGTGAATCCCCAGGGGGAGACACTGAAGCTTTCTTT. Encoded protein: CASSESPGGDTEAFF.